Listed below are T cell receptor beta chains from one sample, sequenced in a study of T cell repertoires in cytomegalovirus infection. MiXCR was run by TCRdb on the reads, yielding one entry per CDR3 protein. The table shows approximately 550,000 distinct CDR3 sequences, with about 15% occurring only once. Material for sequencing was CD8+ T cells from PBMCs. The receptors here all came from a human donor in good health (CMV status not recorded). Some clones in this sample may be carry-over from other donors' samples. Both conserved end residues are part of each CDR3. Each record gives: clone size, CDR3 length, J gene, V gene, D gene, CDR3 protein, CDR3 DNA. The D gene is left open where the match is weak. Clone size appears in some rows only: once, few, many, or a class for an expanded clone.

clone size: few
CDR3 length: 13
J gene: TRBJ2-1
V gene: TRBV7-3
D gene: TRBD2
CDR3 protein: CASATSGGDEQFF
CDR3 DNA: TGTGCCAGCGCGACTAGCGGGGGGGATGAGCAGTTCTTC

clone size: -
CDR3 length: 14
J gene: TRBJ2-3
V gene: TRBV12-5
D gene: -
CDR3 protein: CASGLYGAPDTQYF
CDR3 DNA: TGTGCTAGTGGTCTGTATGGGGCCCCAGATACGCAGTATTTT

clone size: -
CDR3 length: 14
J gene: TRBJ1-5
V gene: TRBV28
D gene: -
CDR3 protein: CASSRMALSQPQHF
CDR3 DNA: TGTGCCAGCAGCAGGATGGCCCTCAGTCAGCCCCAGCATTTT

clone size: many
CDR3 length: 19
J gene: TRBJ2-2
V gene: TRBV7-9
D gene: -
CDR3 protein: CASSQRGVRGRPNTGELFF
CDR3 DNA: TGTGCCAGCAGCCAACGGGGCGTAAGGGGACGGCCGAACACCGGGGAGCTGTTTTTT

clone size: -
CDR3 length: 15
J gene: TRBJ1-5
V gene: TRBV28
D gene: TRBD1
CDR3 protein: CASSPLTGGGQPQHF
CDR3 DNA: TGTGCCAGCAGTCCCCTTACAGGGGGCGGTCAGCCCCAGCATTTT

clone size: -
CDR3 length: 16
J gene: TRBJ1-2
V gene: TRBV13
D gene: TRBD1
CDR3 protein: CASSLIAGGAYYGYTF
CDR3 DNA: TGTGCCAGCAGCTTAATCGCAGGGGGCGCTTACTATGGCTACACCTTC

clone size: many
CDR3 length: 16
J gene: TRBJ2-1
V gene: TRBV6-5
D gene: TRBD1
CDR3 protein: CASSYQSGTALREQFF
CDR3 DNA: TGTGCCAGCAGTTACCAGTCCGGGACAGCCCTACGAGAGCAGTTCTTC

clone size: many
CDR3 length: 16
J gene: TRBJ2-3
V gene: TRBV6-4
D gene: TRBD2
CDR3 protein: CASKRLAGGSTDTQYF
CDR3 DNA: TGTGCCTCCAAGCGGCTAGCGGGGGGGTCCACAGATACGCAGTATTTT

clone size: -
CDR3 length: 18
J gene: TRBJ1-4
V gene: TRBV4-2
D gene: TRBD1
CDR3 protein: CASSQDRGQRRSDEKLFF
CDR3 DNA: TGTGCCAGCAGCCAAGATAGGGGGCAAAGGAGATCAGATGAAAAACTGTTTTTT

clone size: many
CDR3 length: 18
J gene: TRBJ2-2
V gene: TRBV11-2
D gene: TRBD2
CDR3 protein: CASSLEFGLAGDSGELFF
CDR3 DNA: TGTGCCAGCAGCTTAGAGTTCGGGCTAGCGGGGGATTCCGGGGAGCTGTTTTTT

clone size: few
CDR3 length: 17
J gene: TRBJ2-7
V gene: TRBV10-2
D gene: -
CDR3 protein: CASSELTGTPSYYEQYF
CDR3 DNA: TGCGCCAGCAGTGAGTTGACCGGGACTCCTTCATACTACGAGCAGTACTTC

clone size: many
CDR3 length: 15
J gene: TRBJ1-1
V gene: TRBV19
D gene: -
CDR3 protein: CASTFLGGANTEAFF
CDR3 DNA: TGTGCCAGTACCTTCTTGGGGGGGGCGAACACTGAAGCTTTCTTT

clone size: many
CDR3 length: 16
J gene: TRBJ1-5
V gene: TRBV19
D gene: TRBD1
CDR3 protein: CASIKTGEIGNQPQHF
CDR3 DNA: TGTGCCAGTATCAAGACAGGGGAGATCGGTAATCAGCCCCAGCATTTT

clone size: few
CDR3 length: 14
J gene: TRBJ2-7
V gene: TRBV13
D gene: TRBD2
CDR3 protein: CASSSRLAGDEQYF
CDR3 DNA: TGTGCCAGCAGCTCCAGACTAGCGGGAGACGAGCAGTACTTC

clone size: many
CDR3 length: 15
J gene: TRBJ2-3
V gene: TRBV7-2
D gene: -
CDR3 protein: CASSSYRGGVDTQYF
CDR3 DNA: TGTGCCAGCAGCTCCTATCGCGGGGGCGTAGATACGCAGTATTTT

clone size: few
CDR3 length: 13
J gene: TRBJ2-7
V gene: TRBV6-2/TRBV6-3
D gene: TRBD2
CDR3 protein: CASTGTRVDEQYF
CDR3 DNA: TGTGCCAGCACCGGGACTAGAGTGGACGAGCAGTACTTC

clone size: few
CDR3 length: 17
J gene: TRBJ2-4
V gene: TRBV19
D gene: TRBD1
CDR3 protein: CASSRDRDLIAKNIQYF
CDR3 DNA: TGTGCCAGTAGTAGGGACAGGGACCTTATAGCCAAAAACATTCAGTACTTC

clone size: -
CDR3 length: 14
J gene: TRBJ1-1
V gene: TRBV11-2
D gene: -
CDR3 protein: CASSTPVGLTEAFF
CDR3 DNA: TGTGCCAGCAGCACGCCCGTGGGGCTCACTGAAGCTTTCTTT

clone size: many
CDR3 length: 18
J gene: TRBJ2-4
V gene: TRBV7-9
D gene: TRBD2
CDR3 protein: CASSSANTGGRAKNIQYF
CDR3 DNA: TGTGCCAGCAGCTCCGCCAATACCGGGGGGAGAGCCAAAAACATTCAGTACTTC

clone size: many
CDR3 length: 16
J gene: TRBJ2-5
V gene: TRBV7-9
D gene: -
CDR3 protein: CASSLEGVGTAETQYF
CDR3 DNA: TGTGCCAGCAGCTTAGAGGGGGTCGGGACTGCAGAGACCCAGTACTTC

clone size: many
CDR3 length: 14
J gene: TRBJ2-3
V gene: TRBV27
D gene: TRBD1
CDR3 protein: CASTQGARPDTQYF
CDR3 DNA: TGTGCCAGCACTCAGGGGGCGCGGCCAGATACGCAGTATTTT

clone size: -
CDR3 length: 14
J gene: TRBJ2-5
V gene: TRBV12-3/TRBV12-4
D gene: -
CDR3 protein: CASSYGGLQETQYF
CDR3 DNA: TGTGCCAGCAGCTACGGGGGTCTACAAGAGACCCAGTACTTC

clone size: -
CDR3 length: 14
J gene: TRBJ1-6
V gene: TRBV25-1
D gene: -
CDR3 protein: CASSVGWEHSPLHF
CDR3 DNA: TGTGCCAGCAGTGTTGGGTGGGAGCATTCACCCCTCCACTTT

clone size: -
CDR3 length: 13
J gene: TRBJ2-1
V gene: TRBV20-1
D gene: -
CDR3 protein: CSAGGGTYNEQFF
CDR3 DNA: TGCAGTGCCGGAGGGGGAACCTACAATGAGCAGTTCTTC

clone size: -
CDR3 length: 14
J gene: TRBJ1-4
V gene: TRBV5-1
D gene: -
CDR3 protein: CATREAYDNEKLFF
CDR3 DNA: TGCGCCACCAGGGAGGCATACGATAATGAAAAACTGTTTTTT

clone size: few
CDR3 length: 20
J gene: TRBJ2-2
V gene: TRBV20-1
D gene: TRBD2
CDR3 protein: CSAPRPASGGAVANTGELFF
CDR3 DNA: TGCAGTGCCCCCCGCCCGGCTAGCGGGGGGGCTGTCGCGAACACCGGGGAGCTGTTTTTT

clone size: few
CDR3 length: 13
J gene: TRBJ1-2
V gene: TRBV29-1
D gene: -
CDR3 protein: CSVSRTDGNGYTF
CDR3 DNA: TGCAGCGTCTCCAGGACGGACGGTAATGGCTACACCTTC

clone size: many
CDR3 length: 15
J gene: TRBJ2-7
V gene: TRBV28
D gene: -
CDR3 protein: CASSFLGRRIYEQYF
CDR3 DNA: TGTGCCAGCAGTTTTTTGGGACGGAGAATTTACGAGCAGTACTTC

clone size: few
CDR3 length: 14
J gene: TRBJ2-5
V gene: TRBV4-2
D gene: -
CDR3 protein: CASSQVEGQETQYF
CDR3 DNA: TGTGCCAGCAGCCAAGTGGAGGGACAAGAGACCCAGTACTTC

clone size: -
CDR3 length: 16
J gene: TRBJ2-2
V gene: TRBV25-1
D gene: TRBD1
CDR3 protein: CASSELWTGPTGELFF
CDR3 DNA: TGTGCCAGCAGTGAATTATGGACAGGGCCCACCGGGGAGCTGTTTTTT

clone size: many
CDR3 length: 16
J gene: TRBJ1-5
V gene: TRBV6-1
D gene: -
CDR3 protein: CASSEAGRTVNQPQHF
CDR3 DNA: TGTGCCAGCAGTGAAGCTGGTCGGACAGTCAATCAGCCCCAGCATTTT

clone size: -
CDR3 length: 13
J gene: TRBJ2-1
V gene: TRBV3-1
D gene: -
CDR3 protein: CASSARGVFEQFF
CDR3 DNA: TGTGCCAGCAGCGCGAGGGGGGTTTTTGAACAGTTCTTC

clone size: -
CDR3 length: 17
J gene: TRBJ2-7
V gene: TRBV9
D gene: TRBD1
CDR3 protein: CASSVVVGQGISYEQYF
CDR3 DNA: TGTGCCAGCAGCGTAGTGGTGGGACAGGGGATTTCGTACGAGCAGTACTTC

clone size: few
CDR3 length: 13
J gene: TRBJ2-3
V gene: TRBV27
D gene: -
CDR3 protein: CASCLGGSDTQYF
CDR3 DNA: TGTGCCAGCTGCCTGGGGGGATCAGATACGCAGTATTTT

clone size: many
CDR3 length: 14
J gene: TRBJ2-7
V gene: TRBV12-3/TRBV12-4
D gene: -
CDR3 protein: CASSLAGKVHEQYF
CDR3 DNA: TGTGCCAGCAGTTTAGCAGGAAAGGTCCACGAGCAGTACTTC